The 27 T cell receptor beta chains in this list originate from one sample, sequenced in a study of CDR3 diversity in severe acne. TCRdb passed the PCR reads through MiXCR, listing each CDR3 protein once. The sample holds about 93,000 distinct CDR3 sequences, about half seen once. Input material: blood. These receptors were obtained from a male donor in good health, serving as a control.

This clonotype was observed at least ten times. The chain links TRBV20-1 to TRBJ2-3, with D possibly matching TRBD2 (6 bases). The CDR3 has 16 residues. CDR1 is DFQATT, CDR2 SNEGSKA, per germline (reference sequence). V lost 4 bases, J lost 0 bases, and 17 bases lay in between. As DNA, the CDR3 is TGCAGTGCTAAGGTGTGGCGGGGTCAAAGCACAGATACGCAGTATTTT. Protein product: CSAKVWRGQSTDTQYF.

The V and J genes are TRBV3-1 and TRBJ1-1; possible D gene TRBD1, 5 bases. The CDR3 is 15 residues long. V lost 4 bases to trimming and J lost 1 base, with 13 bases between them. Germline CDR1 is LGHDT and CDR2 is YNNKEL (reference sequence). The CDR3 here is CASSRKTAQNTEAFF. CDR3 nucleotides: TGTGCCAGCAGCCGAAAGACAGCCCAGAACACTGAAGCTTTCTTT. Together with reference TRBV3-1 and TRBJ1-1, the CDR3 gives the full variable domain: DTAVSQTPKYLVTQMGNDKSIKCEQNLGHDTMYWYKQDSKKFLKIMFSYNNKELIINETVPNRFSPKSPDKAHLNLHINSLELGDSAVYFCASSRKTAQNTEAFFGQGTRLTVV.

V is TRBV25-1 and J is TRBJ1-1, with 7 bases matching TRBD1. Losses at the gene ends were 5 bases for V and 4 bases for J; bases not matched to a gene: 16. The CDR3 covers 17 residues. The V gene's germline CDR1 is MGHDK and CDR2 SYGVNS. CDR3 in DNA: TGTGCCAGCAGTCTAGCGACAGGGTTCCGGGCGGGCACTGAAGCTTTCTTT. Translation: CASSLATGFRAGTEAFF.

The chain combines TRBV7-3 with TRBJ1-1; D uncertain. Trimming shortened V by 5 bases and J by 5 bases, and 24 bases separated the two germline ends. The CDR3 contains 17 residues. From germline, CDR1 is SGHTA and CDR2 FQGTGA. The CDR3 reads CASSPGWREKVWTEAFF. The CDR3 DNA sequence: TGTGCCAGCAGCCCGGGGTGGAGGGAAAAGGTGTGGACTGAAGCTTTCTTT.

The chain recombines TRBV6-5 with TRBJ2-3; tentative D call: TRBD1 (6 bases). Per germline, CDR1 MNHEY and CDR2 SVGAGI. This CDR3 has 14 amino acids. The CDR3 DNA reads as TGTGTCGGCAGTTACGCTGGGGGCATAGATACGCAGTATTTT. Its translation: CVGSYAGGIDTQYF.

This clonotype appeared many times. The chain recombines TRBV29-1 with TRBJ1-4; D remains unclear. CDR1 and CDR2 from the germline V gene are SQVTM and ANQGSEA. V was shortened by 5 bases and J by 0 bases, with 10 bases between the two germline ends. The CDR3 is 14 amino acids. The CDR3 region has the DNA TGCAGCGTTACGGCCTTTGCAACTAATGAAAAACTGTTTTTT. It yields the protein CSVTAFATNEKLFF. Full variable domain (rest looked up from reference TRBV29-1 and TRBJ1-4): SAVISQKPSRDICQRGTSLTIQCQVDSQVTMMFWYRQQPGQSLTLIATANQGSEATYESGFVIDKFPISRPNLTFSTLTVSNMSPEDSSIYLCSVTAFATNEKLFFGSGTQLSVL.

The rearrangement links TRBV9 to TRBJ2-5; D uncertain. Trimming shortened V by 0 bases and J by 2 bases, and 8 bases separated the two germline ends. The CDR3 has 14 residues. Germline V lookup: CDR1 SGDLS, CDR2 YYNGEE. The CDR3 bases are TGTGCCAGCAGCGTAGTCGGCTCGCAAGAGACCCAGTACTTC. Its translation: CASSVVGSQETQYF.

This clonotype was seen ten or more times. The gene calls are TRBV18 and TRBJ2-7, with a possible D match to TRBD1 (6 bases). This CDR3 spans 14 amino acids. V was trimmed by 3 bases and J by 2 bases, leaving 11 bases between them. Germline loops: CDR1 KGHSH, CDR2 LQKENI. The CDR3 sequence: CASSPWTEAYEQYF. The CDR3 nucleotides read TGTGCCAGCTCACCCTGGACAGAAGCCTACGAGCAGTACTTC.

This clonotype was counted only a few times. The CDR3 loop reads CASSWRQGASYEQYF. Written as DNA, the CDR3 is TGTGCCAGCAGCTGGAGGCAGGGGGCCTCCTACGAGCAGTACTTC. This sequence joins TRBV7-9 and TRBJ2-7; the match to TRBD1 covers 8 bases. This CDR3 has 15 amino acids. Germline CDR1 SEHNR, CDR2 FQNEAQ (reference sequence). The V gene end was trimmed by 4 bases and the J gene end by 0 bases; junction bases not matched to a gene: 5.

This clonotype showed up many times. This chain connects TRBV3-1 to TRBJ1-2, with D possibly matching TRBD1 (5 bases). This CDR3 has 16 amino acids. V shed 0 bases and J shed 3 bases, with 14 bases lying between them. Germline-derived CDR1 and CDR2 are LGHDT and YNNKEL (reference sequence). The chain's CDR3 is CASSQETAGRHYGYTF. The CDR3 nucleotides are TGTGCCAGCAGCCAAGAGACAGCGGGGAGACACTATGGCTACACCTTC.

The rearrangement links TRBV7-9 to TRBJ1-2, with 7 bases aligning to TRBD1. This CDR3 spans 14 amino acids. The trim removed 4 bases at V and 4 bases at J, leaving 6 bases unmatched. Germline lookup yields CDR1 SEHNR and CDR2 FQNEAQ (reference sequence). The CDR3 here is CASSYKGQIYGYTF. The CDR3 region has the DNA TGTGCCAGCAGCTACAAGGGACAGATCTATGGCTACACCTTC.

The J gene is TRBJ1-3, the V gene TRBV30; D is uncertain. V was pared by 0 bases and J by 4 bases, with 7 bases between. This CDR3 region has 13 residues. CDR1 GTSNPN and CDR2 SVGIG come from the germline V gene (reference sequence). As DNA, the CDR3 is TGTGCCTGGAGTGTAGGAGCGGGAAACACCATATATTTT. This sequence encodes CAWSVGAGNTIYF.

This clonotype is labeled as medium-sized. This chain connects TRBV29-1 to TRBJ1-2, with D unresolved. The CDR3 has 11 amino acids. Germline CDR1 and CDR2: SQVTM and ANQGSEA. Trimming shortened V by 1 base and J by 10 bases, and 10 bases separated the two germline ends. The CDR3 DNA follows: TGCAGCGTTGAAGGTGAGAACGTCTACACCTTC. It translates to CSVEGENVYTF.

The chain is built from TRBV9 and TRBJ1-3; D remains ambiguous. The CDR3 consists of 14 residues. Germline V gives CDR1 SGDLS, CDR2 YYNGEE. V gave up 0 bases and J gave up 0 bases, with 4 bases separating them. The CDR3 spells CASSVAGSGNTIYF. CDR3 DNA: TGTGCCAGCAGCGTAGCTGGCTCTGGAAACACCATATATTTT.

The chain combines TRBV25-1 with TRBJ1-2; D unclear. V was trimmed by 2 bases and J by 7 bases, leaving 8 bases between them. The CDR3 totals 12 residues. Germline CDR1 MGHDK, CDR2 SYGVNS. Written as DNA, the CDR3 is TGTGCCAGCAGTGAACGAGCGTTTGGCTACACCTTC. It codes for CASSERAFGYTF.

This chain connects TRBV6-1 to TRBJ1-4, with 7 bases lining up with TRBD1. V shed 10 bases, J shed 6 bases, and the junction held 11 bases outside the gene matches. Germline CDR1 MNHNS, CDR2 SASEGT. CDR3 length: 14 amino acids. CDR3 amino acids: CATWEQGRHEKLFF. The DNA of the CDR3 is TGTGCCACCTGGGAACAGGGGAGGCATGAAAAACTGTTTTTT.

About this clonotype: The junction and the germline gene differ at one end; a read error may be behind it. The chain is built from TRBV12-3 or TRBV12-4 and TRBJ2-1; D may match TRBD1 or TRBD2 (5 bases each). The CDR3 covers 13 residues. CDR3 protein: CAGSLTGTDGQFF. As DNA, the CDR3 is TGTGCCGGCAGTTTAACCGGGACGGATGGGCAGTTCTTC.

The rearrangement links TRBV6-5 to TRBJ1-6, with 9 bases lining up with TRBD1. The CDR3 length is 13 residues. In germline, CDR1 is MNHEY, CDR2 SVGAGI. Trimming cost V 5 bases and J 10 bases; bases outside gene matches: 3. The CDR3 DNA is TGTGCCAGCAGTAGGACAGGGGACTCACCCCTCCACTTT. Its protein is CASSRTGDSPLHF.

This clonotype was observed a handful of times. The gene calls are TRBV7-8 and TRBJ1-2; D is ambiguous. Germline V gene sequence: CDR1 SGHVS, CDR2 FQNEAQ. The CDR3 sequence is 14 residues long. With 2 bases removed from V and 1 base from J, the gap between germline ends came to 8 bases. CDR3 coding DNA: TGTGCCAGCAGCTTATATCAGCGTAACTATGGCTACACCTTC. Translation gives CASSLYQRNYGYTF. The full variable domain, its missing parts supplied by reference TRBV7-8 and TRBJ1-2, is GAGVSQSPRYKVAKRGQDVALRCDPISGHVSLFWYQQALGQGPEFLTYFQNEAQLDKSGLPSDRFFAERPEGSVSTLKIQRTQQEDSAVYLCASSLYQRNYGYTFGSGTRLTVV.

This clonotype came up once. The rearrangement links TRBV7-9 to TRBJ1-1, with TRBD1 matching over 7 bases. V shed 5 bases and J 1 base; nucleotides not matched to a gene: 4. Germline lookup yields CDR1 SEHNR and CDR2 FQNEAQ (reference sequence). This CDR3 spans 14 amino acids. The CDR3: CASSGGTENTEAFF. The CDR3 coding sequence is TGTGCCAGCAGCGGTGGGACAGAGAACACTGAAGCTTTCTTT.

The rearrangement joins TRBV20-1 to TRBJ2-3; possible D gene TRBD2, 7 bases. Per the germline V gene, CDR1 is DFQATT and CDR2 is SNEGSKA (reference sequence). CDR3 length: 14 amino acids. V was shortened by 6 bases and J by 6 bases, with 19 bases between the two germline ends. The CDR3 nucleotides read TGCAGTGCACCAAAAGTGGGGGGGGCGGATACGCAGTATTTT. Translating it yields CSAPKVGGADTQYF.

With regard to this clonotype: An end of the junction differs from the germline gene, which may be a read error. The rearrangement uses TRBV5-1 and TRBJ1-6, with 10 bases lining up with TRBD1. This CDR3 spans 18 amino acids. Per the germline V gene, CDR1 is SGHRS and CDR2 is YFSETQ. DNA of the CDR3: TGTGCCAGCAGCCTTGCCGGACAGGGGGTGACCTATAATTCACCCCTCCACTTT. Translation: CASSLAGQGVTYNSPLHF.

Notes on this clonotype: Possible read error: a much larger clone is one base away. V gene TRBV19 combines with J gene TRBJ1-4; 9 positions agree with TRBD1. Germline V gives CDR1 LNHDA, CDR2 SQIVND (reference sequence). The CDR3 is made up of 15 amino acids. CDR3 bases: TGTGCCAGTAGCACCCCAACAGGGGGCAGTGAAAGACTGTTTTTT. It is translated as CASSTPTGGSERLFF.

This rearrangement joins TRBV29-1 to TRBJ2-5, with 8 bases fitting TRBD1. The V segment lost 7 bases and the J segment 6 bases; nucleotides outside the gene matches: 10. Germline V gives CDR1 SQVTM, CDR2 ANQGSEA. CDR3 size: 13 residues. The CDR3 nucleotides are TGCAGCGGGAGGACAGGGTCGCGGAAGACCCAGTACTTC. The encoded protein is CSGRTGSRKTQYF.

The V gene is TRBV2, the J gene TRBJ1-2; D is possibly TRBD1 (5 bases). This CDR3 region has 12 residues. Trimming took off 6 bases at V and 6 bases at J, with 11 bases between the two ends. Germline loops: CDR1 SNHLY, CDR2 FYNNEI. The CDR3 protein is CASRAGNHGYTF. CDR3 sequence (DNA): TGTGCCAGCAGGGCAGGGAACCATGGCTACACCTTC.

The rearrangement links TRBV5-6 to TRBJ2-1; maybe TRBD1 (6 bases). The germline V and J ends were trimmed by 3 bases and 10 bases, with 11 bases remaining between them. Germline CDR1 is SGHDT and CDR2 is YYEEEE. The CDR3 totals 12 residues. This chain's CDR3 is CASSSMGAEQFF. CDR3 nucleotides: TGTGCCAGCAGCTCCATGGGGGCGGAGCAGTTCTTC.

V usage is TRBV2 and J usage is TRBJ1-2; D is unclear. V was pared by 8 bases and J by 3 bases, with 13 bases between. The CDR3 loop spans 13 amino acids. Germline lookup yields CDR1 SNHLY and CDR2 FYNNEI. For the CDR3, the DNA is TGTGCCAGCTTCCCAGCTGGTGACTATGGCTACACCTTC. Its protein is CASFPAGDYGYTF.